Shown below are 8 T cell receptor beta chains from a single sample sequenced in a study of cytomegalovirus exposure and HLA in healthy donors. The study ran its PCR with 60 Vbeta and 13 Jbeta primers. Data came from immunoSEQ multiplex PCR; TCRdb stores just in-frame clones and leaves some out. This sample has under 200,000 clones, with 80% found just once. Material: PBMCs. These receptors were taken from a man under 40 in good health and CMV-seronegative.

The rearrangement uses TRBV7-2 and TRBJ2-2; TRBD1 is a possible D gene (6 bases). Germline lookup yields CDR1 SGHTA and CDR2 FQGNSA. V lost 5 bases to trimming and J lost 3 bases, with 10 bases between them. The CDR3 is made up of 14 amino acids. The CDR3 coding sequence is TGTGCCAGCAGCCCACAGGGTTACACCGGGGAGCTGTTTTTT. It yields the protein CASSPQGYTGELFF.

The CDR3 nucleotides read TGTGCCAGCAGGGGGACAGGGGCTAGCAATCAGCCCCAGCATTTT. Its translation: CASRGTGASNQPQHF. This chain joins TRBV6-5 and TRBJ1-5, with 10 nucleotides matching TRBD1. Germline values: CDR1 MNHEY, CDR2 SVGAGI. The ends lost 6 bases at V and 0 bases at J; junction bases unmatched: 2. The CDR3 is 15 residues long.

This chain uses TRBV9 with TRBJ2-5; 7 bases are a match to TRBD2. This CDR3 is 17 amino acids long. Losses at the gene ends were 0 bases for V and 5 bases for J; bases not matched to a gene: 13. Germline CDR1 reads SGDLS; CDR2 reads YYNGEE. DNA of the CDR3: TGTGCCAGCAGCGTAGGTCTCGGGGGGAGCGGAGGGGAGACCCAGTACTTC. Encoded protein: CASSVGLGGSGGETQYF. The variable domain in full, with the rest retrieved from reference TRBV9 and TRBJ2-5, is DSGVTQTPKHLITATGQRVTLRCSPRSGDLSVYWYQQSLDQGLQFLIQYYNGEERAKGNILERFSAQQFPDLHSELNLSSLELGDSALYFCASSVGLGGSGGETQYFGPGTRLLVL.

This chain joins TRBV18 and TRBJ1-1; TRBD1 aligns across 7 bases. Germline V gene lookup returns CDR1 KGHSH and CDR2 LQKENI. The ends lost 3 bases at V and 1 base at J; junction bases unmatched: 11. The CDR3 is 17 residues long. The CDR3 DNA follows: TGTGCCAGCTCACCCAGGGACAGCGCGTTTCGGAACACTGAAGCTTTCTTT. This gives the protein CASSPRDSAFRNTEAFF. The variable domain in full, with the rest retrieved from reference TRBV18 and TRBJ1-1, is NAGVMQNPRHLVRRRGQEARLRCSPMKGHSHVYWYRQLPEEGLKFMVYLQKENIIDESGMPKERFSAEFPKEGPSILRIQQVVRGDSAAYFCASSPRDSAFRNTEAFFGQGTRLTVV.

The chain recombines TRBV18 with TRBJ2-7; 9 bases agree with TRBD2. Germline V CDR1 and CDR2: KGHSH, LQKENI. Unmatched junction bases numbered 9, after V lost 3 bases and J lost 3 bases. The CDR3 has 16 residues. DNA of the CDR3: TGTGCCAGCTCACCGGACGGGGGTAGCGGGAGCTACGAGCAGTACTTC. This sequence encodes CASSPDGGSGSYEQYF.

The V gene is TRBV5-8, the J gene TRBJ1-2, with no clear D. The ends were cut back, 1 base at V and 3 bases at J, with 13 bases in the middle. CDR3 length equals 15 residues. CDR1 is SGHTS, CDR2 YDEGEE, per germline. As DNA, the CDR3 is TGTGCCAGCAGCTTGATACCCCCCAGCGACTATGGCTACACCTTC. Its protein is CASSLIPPSDYGYTF.

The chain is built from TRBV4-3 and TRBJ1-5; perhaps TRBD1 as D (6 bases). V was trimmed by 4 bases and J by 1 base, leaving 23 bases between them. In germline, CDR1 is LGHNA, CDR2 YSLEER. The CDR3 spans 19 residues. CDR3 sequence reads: CASSLLPHATGISNQPQHF. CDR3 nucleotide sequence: TGCGCCAGCAGCCTCCTACCTCATGCCACAGGGATCAGCAATCAGCCCCAGCATTTT.

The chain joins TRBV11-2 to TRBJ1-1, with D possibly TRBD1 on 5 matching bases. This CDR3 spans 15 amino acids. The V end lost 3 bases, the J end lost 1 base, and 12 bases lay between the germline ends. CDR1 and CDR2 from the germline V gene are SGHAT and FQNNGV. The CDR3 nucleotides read TGTGCCAGCAGCTTTAGGGGCACCCAGAACACTGAAGCTTTCTTT. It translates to CASSFRGTQNTEAFF. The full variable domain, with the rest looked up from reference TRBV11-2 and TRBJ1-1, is EAGVAQSPRYKIIEKRQSVAFWCNPISGHATLYWYQQILGQGPKLLIQFQNNGVVDDSQLPKDRFSAERLKGVDSTLKIQPAKLEDSAVYLCASSFRGTQNTEAFFGQGTRLTVV.